The text below deals with one T cell receptor (beta chain). Its antigen is unidentified. The naive CD8 population came from CD45RO-negative cells selected for CCR7, without terminally differentiated effector memory CD45RA+ cells. Donors were healthy HIV-negative adults without recent acute infections or vaccinations. This record belongs to a study of shared clonotypes between healthy human individuals. General study points: The sampled material consisted only of blood, and tissue repertoires are likely to differ.

The input for sorted-subset replicate PCRs was around 210 ng DNA, 30,000 or so T cell genomes. TCRdb's table, derived via immunoSEQ multiplex PCR, lists solely in-frame clones and lacks some. In the table there are about 2.2 million clones, 85% to 95% of which are singletons. Germline trimming cut 5 bases from V and 4 bases from J; bases unmatched to any gene: 5. The germline gives CDR1 LNHDA, CDR2 SQIVND (reference sequence). The CDR3 runs to 16 residues. Input material: naive CD8+ T cells from PBMCs. The chain couples TRBV19 to TRBJ2-7; the match to TRBD2 covers 16 bases. The receptor's source is a man younger than 30 in good health. Some clones in this sample may be carry-over from other donors' samples. The CDR3 bases are TGTGCCAGTAGTCACGGGACTAGCGGGAGGGATTACGAGCAGTACTTC. It yields the protein CASSHGTSGRDYEQYF.